Presented here are 3 T cell receptor beta chains from one specimen sequenced in a study of blood T cell repertoires in COVID-19. Generated by immunoSEQ multiplex PCR, the TCRdb table keeps only in-frame clones and is missing some. The repertoire holds roughly 120,000 clones, with 88% as singletons. Material: peripheral blood. Receptors originate from a woman between 45 and 60 years old with acute or convalescent COVID-19.

The rearrangement uses TRBV7-9 and TRBJ2-2; D is unclear. Trimming left V 5 bases short and J 9 bases short, with 16 bases between. CDR3 length: 14 residues. Germline CDR1 reads SEHNR; CDR2 reads FQNEAQ (reference sequence). The CDR3 region has the DNA TGTGCCAGCAGCCCCAAGCATATCCCCAGGGAGCTGTTTTTT. It yields the protein CASSPKHIPRELFF. Full variable domain (rest looked up from reference TRBV7-9 and TRBJ2-2): DTGVSQNPRHKITKRGQNVTFRCDPISEHNRLYWYRQTLGQGPEFLTYFQNEAQLEKSRLLSDRFSAERPKGSFSTLEIQRTEQGDSAMYLCASSPKHIPRELFFGEGSRLTVL.

The chain combines TRBV7-9 with TRBJ2-1; the D gene is possibly TRBD2 (5 bases). Trimming stripped 4 bases from V and 8 bases from J, with 18 bases between. CDR1 is SEHNR and CDR2 is FQNEAQ in the germline V gene (reference sequence). This CDR3 has 15 amino acids. The CDR3 loop reads CASSSQPARAYEQFF. CDR3 sequence (DNA): TGTGCCAGCAGCTCCCAACCCGCGAGGGCCTATGAGCAGTTCTTC.

The chain recombines TRBV7-2 with TRBJ2-2; 9 nucleotides match TRBD2. Losses at the gene ends were 9 bases for V and 6 bases for J; bases not matched to a gene: 8. The CDR3 extends over 14 amino acids. CDR1 is SGHTA, CDR2 FQGNSA, per germline. The DNA of the CDR3 is TGTGCCAGTAGGGGACAGCGGGAGGCCGGGGAGCTGTTTTTT. Its protein is CASRGQREAGELFF.